This T cell receptor beta chain was sequenced in a study of CD8 T cells in ankylosing spondylitis. The study's findings and limits: Ankylosing spondylitis blood appeared to carry a characteristic TCR beta motif of several highly homologous variants. Some motif variants had been reported before (in reactive arthritis synovial fluid and blood).

TCRdb passed the 5' RACE reads through MiXCR, listing each CDR3 protein once. The sample yields under 450,000 distinct CDR3 sequences, 20% to 25% seen once. Trimming cost V 5 bases and J 6 bases, with 13 bases left between them. This CDR3 spans 14 amino acids. This clonotype was picked up a small number of times. Its antigen is not identified. The V gene is TRBV12-3 or TRBV12-4, the J gene TRBJ2-2; D may be TRBD2 (5 bases). The sequenced sample consisted of blood, either unsorted or a sorted T cell fraction (not recorded which). The receptor was derived from a male donor with ankylosing spondylitis or in good health (not recorded which). CDR3 in amino acids: CASSPGSGSGELFF. The DNA for the CDR3 is TGTGCCAGCAGTCCGGGGTCTGGGTCCGGGGAGCTGTTTTTT.